Here is one TCR beta chain with its context. These data are taken from a study of blood T cell repertoires in COVID-19. Study as a whole: The United States, Italy and Spain were the sources of the acute and convalescent COVID-19 samples.

Sequencing was performed with immunoSEQ multiplex PCR; in TCRdb, only in-frame clones are kept and a portion is missing. Here the sample spans approximately 150,000 clones, approximately 80% being singletons. Trimming removed 0 bases at V and 8 bases at J, with 10 bases between. The V gene's germline CDR1 is GTSNPN and CDR2 SVGIG (reference sequence). The CDR3 is made up of 13 amino acids. The TCR originated in a woman aged 50 to 60 with acute or convalescent COVID-19. The sequenced sample was peripheral blood. V usage is TRBV30 and J usage is TRBJ1-4, with D tentatively TRBD1 (6 bases). The CDR3, as DNA: TGTGCCTGGAGTGTCTCTGGACAGGAAAAACTGTTTTTT. Translation gives CAWSVSGQEKLFF.